Here is one T cell receptor (beta chain) with its context. A read error may account for a junction end that differs from germline. The data are from a study of T cells after yellow fever vaccination. Overall study findings and caveats: Detected again after the booster were most primary-vaccination clones, at approximately 96% CD4 and nearly 90% CD8.

Making TCR cDNA involved 5'RACE template switching, which added UMIs and a universal primer site. One entry per CDR3 protein, called by TCRdb with MiXCR from the 5' RACE reads. The repertoire holds more than 75,000 distinct CDR3 sequences, about 8.4% seen once, with over 15% in the top ten. The CDR3 has 14 amino acids. CDR1 SSHAT and CDR2 FNYEAQ come from the germline V gene (reference sequence). This clonotype originated in a man in his late teens or twenties who received the YFV17D yellow fever vaccine. The sample consisted of CD8+ T cells not binding an NS4B(214-222) dextramer, sorted from PBMCs, taken less than 16 days after the first yellow fever vaccination. The rearrangement links TRBV7-7 to TRBJ2-1; D is unclear. In DNA form, the CDR3 reads TGTGCTAGCAGTGTAGGCGCAGGAGACAATGAGCAGTTCTTC. Residues: CASSVGAGDNEQFF.